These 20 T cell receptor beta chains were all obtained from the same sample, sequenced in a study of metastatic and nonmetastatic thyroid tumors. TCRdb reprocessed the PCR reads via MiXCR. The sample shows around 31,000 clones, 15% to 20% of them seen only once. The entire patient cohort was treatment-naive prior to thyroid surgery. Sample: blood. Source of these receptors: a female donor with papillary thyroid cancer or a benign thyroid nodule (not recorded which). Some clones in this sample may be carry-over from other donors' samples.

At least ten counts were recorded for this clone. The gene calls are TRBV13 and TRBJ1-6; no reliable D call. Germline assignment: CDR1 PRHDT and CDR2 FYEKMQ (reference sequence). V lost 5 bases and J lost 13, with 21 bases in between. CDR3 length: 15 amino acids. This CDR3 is CASSLDGRSRDPLHF. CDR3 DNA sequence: TGTGCCAGCAGCCTCGATGGACGGAGCCGTGATCCCCTCCACTTT.

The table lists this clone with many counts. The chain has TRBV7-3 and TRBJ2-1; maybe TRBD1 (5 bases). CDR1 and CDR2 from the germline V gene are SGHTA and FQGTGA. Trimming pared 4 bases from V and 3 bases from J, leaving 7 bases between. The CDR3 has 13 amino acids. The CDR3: CASSYDSYNEQFF. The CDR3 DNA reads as TGTGCCAGCAGCTACGACAGCTACAATGAGCAGTTCTTC.

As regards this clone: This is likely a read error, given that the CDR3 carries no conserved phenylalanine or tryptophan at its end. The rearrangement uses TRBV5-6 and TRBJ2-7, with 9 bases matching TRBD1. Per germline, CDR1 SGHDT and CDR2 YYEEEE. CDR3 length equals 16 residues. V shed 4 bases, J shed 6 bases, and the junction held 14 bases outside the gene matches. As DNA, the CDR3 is TGTGCCAGCAGCCCTCTGGGACAGGGAAACTCGGGCGAGCAGTACCTC. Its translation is CASSPLGQGNSGEQYL.

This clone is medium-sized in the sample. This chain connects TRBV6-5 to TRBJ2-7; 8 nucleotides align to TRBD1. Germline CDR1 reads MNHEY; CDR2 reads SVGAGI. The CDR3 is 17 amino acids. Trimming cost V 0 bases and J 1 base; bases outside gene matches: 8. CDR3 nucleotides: TGTGCCAGCAGTTACTCGAGTGCCAGGGGGCTTTCCTACGAGCAGTACTTC. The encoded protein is CASSYSSARGLSYEQYF.

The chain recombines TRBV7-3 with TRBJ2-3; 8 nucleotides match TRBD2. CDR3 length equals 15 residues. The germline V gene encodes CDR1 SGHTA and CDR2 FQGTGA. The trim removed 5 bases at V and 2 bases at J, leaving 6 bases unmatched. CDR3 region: CASSPGGAPTDTQYF. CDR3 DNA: TGTGCCAGCAGCCCCGGGGGGGCCCCCACAGATACGCAGTATTTT.

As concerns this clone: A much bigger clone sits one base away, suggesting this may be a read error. CDR3 sequence: CSVEGAGVGSYNEQFF. CDR3 bases: TGCAGCGTTGAAGGAGCGGGCGTGGGGTCCTACAATGAGCAGTTCTTC. V and J are TRBV29-1 and TRBJ2-1; tentatively, D is TRBD2 (6 bases). The germline gives CDR1 SQVTM, CDR2 ANQGSEA. This CDR3 is 16 amino acids long. Trimming removed 1 base at V and 1 base at J, with 14 bases between.

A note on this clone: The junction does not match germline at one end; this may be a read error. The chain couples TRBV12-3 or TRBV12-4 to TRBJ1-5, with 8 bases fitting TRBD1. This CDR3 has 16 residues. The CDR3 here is CASSPRTGLGNQTQHF. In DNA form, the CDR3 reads TGTGCCAGCAGTCCTAGGACAGGGCTGGGCAATCAGACCCAGCATTTT.

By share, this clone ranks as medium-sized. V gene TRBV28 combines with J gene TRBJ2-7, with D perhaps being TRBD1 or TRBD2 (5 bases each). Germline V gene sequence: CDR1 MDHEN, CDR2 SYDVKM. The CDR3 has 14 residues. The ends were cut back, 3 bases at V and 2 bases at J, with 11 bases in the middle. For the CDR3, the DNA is TGTGCCAGCAGTTTCGGGGACCGAACCTACGAGCAGTACTTC. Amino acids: CASSFGDRTYEQYF.

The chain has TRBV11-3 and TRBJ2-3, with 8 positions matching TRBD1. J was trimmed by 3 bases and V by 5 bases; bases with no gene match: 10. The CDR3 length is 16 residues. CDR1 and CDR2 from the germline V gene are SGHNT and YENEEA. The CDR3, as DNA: TGTGCCAGCAGCCCAAGAGGAACAGGGGGGACAGATACGCAGTATTTT. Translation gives CASSPRGTGGTDTQYF.

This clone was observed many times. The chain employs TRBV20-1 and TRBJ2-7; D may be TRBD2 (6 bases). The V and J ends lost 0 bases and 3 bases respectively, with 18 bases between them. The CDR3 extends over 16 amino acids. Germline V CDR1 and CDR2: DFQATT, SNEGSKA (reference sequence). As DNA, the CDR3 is TGCAGTGCTAGAGAATTCGGGGGAGGAACTGACTACGAGCAGTACTTC. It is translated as CSAREFGGGTDYEQYF.

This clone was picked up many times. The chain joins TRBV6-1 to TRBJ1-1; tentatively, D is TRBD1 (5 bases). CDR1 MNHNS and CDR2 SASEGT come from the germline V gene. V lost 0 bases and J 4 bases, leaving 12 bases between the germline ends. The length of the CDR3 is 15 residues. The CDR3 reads CASSEARWGTTEAFF. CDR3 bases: TGTGCCAGCAGTGAAGCGCGGTGGGGGACCACTGAAGCTTTCTTT.

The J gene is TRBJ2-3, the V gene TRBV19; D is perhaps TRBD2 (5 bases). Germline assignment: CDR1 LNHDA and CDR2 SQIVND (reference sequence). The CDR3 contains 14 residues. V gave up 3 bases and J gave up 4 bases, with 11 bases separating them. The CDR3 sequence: CASSIRDVADTQYF. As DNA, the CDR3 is TGTGCCAGTAGTATCCGGGATGTAGCAGATACGCAGTATTTT.

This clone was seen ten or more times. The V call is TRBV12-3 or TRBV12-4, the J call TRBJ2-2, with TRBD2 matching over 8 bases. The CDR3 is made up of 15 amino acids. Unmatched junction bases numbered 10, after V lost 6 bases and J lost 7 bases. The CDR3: CASSLLGGVGGELFF. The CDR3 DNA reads TGTGCCAGCAGCCTACTCGGGGGGGTCGGCGGGGAGCTGTTTTTT.

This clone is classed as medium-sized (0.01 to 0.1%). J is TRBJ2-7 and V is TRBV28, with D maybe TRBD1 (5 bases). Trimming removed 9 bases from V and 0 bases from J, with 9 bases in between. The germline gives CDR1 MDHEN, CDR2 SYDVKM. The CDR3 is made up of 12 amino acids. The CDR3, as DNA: TGTGCCAGTAGGGGTTCCTCCTACGAGCAGTACTTC. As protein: CASRGSSYEQYF.

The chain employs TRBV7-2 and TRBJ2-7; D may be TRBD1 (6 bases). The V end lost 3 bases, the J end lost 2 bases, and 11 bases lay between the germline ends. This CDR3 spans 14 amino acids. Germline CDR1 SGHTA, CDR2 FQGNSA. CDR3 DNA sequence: TGTGCCAGCAGCTTGTTCAGGGGAACCTACGAGCAGTACTTC. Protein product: CASSLFRGTYEQYF.

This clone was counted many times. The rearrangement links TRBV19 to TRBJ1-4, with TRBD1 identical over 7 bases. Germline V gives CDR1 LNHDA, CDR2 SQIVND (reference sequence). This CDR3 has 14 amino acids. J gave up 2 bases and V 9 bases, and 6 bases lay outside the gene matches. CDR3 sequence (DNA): TGTGCCAGCCGACAGGGCCTTACTAATGAAAAACTGTTTTTT. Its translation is CASRQGLTNEKLFF.

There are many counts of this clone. CDR3: CASSPPTSGGTGELFF. DNA of the CDR3: TGTGCCAGCAGCCCACCGACTAGCGGGGGAACCGGGGAGCTGTTTTTT. The rearrangement joins TRBV3-1 to TRBJ2-2; 12 bases line up with TRBD2. The V gene end was trimmed by 4 bases and the J gene end by 5 bases; junction bases not matched to a gene: 5. The CDR3 runs 16 residues. In germline, CDR1 is LGHDT, CDR2 YNNKEL (reference sequence).

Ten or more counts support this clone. In DNA, the CDR3 is TGTGCCAGCAGTTTTTTGACTATGAACACTGAAGCTTTCTTT. Protein sequence: CASSFLTMNTEAFF. The chain recombines TRBV28 with TRBJ1-1, with no clear D. V gave up 3 bases and J gave up 0 bases, with 8 bases separating them. Germline V gene data show CDR1 as MDHEN and CDR2 as SYDVKM. CDR3 size: 14 residues.

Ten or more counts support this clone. The DNA of the CDR3 is TGCAGTGCTAGCGCATACAATGAGCAGTTCTTC. It yields the protein CSASAYNEQFF. This chain uses TRBV20-1 with TRBJ2-1; D gene unclear. The CDR3 runs to 11 residues. The germline gives CDR1 DFQATT, CDR2 SNEGSKA (reference sequence). V was pared by 3 bases and J by 4 bases, with 4 bases between.

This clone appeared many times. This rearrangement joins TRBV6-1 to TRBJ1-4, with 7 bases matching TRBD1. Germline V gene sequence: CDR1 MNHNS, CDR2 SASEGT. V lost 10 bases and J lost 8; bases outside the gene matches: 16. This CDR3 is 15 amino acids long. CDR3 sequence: CAISNLRGSSEKLFF. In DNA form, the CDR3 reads TGTGCCATCTCGAATCTCAGGGGGTCGAGCGAAAAACTGTTTTTT.